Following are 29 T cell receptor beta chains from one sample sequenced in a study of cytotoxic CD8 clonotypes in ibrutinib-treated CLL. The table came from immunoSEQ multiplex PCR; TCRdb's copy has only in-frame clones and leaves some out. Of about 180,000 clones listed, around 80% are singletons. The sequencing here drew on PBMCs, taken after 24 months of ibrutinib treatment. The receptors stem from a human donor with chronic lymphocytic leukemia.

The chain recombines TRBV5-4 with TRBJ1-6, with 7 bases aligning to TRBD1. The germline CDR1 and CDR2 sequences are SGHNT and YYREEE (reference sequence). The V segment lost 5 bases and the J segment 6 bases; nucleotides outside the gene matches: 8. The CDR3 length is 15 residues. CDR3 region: CASSPQGGSNSPLHF. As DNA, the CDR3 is TGTGCCAGCAGTCCGCAGGGGGGTTCTAATTCACCCCTCCACTTT.

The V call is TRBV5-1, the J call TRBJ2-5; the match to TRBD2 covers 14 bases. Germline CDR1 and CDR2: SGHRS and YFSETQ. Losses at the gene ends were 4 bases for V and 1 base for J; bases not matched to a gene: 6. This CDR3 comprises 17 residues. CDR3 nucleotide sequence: TGCGCCAGCAGCCCTGGACTAGCGGGAGGACTCCAAGAGACCCAGTACTTC. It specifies CASSPGLAGGLQETQYF.

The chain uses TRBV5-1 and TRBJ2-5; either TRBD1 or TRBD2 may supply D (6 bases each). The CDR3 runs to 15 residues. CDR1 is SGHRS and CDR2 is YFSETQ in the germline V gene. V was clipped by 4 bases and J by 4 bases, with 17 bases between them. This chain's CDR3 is CASSPGAGGAETQYF. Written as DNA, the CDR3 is TGCGCCAGCAGCCCAGGGGCGGGCGGGGCAGAGACCCAGTACTTC.

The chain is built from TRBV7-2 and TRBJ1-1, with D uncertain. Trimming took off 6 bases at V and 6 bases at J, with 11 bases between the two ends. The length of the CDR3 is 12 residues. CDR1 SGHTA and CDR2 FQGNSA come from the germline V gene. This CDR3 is CASSWEFAEAFF. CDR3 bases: TGTGCCAGCAGTTGGGAGTTTGCTGAAGCTTTCTTT.

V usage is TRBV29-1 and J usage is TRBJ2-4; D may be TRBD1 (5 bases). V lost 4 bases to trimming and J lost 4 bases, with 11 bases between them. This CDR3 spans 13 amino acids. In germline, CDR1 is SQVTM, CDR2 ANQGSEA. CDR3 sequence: CSVAWQGKNIQYF. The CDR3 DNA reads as TGCAGCGTTGCCTGGCAGGGAAAAAACATTCAGTACTTC.

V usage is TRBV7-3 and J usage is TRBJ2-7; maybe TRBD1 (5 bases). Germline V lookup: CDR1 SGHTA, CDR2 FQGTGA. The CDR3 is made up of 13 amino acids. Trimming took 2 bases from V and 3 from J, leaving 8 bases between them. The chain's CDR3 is CASSLGHIYEQYF. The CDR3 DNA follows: TGTGCCAGCAGCTTAGGACACATCTACGAGCAGTACTTC.

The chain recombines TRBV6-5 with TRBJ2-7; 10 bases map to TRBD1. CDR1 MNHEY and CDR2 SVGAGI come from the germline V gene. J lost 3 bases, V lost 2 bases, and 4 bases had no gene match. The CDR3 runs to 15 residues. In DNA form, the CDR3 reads TGTGCCAGCAGTTACAGGACAGGGGGTCTCTACGAGCAGTACTTC. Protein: CASSYRTGGLYEQYF.

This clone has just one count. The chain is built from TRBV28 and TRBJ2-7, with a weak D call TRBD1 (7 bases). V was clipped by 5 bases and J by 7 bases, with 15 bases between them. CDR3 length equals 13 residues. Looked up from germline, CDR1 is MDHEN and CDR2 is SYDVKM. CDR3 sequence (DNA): TGTGCCAGCAGTCCACAGGGGACTGGGGAGCAGTACTTC. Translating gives CASSPQGTGEQYF.

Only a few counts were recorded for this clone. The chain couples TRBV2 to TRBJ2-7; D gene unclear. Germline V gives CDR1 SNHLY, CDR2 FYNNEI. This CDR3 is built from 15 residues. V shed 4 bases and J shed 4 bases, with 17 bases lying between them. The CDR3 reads CASSGGFPLFYEQYF. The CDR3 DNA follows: TGTGCCAGCAGTGGCGGCTTTCCCCTTTTTTACGAGCAGTACTTC.

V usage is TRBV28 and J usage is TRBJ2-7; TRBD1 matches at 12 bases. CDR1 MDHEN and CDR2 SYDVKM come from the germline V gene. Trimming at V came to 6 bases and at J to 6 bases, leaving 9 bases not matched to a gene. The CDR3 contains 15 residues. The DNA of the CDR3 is TGTGCCAGCAGGGTCCCGGGACAGGGGGCTGGCGAGCAGTACTTC. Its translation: CASRVPGQGAGEQYF.

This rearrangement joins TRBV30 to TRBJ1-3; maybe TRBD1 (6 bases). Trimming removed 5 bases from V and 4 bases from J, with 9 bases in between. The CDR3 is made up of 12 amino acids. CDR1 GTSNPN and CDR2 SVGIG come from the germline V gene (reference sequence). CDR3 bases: TGTGCCTGGGTCAGGGGAGGAAACACCATATATTTT. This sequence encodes CAWVRGGNTIYF.

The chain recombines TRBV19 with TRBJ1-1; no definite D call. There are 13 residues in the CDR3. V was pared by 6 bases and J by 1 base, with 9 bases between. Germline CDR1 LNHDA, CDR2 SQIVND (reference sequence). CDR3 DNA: TGTGCCAGTAGCTATGGAGGGAACACTGAAGCTTTCTTT. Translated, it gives CASSYGGNTEAFF.

CDR3 loop: CASSHGTGFEQPQHF. The CDR3 DNA sequence: TGTGCCAGCAGCCACGGGACAGGGTTTGAACAGCCCCAGCATTTT. J is TRBJ1-5 and V is TRBV7-9; 9 nucleotides line up with TRBD1. The CDR3 has 15 amino acids. The V and J ends lost 5 bases and 7 bases, in that order; junction bases with no gene match: 9. Germline V gene lookup returns CDR1 SEHNR and CDR2 FQNEAQ (reference sequence).

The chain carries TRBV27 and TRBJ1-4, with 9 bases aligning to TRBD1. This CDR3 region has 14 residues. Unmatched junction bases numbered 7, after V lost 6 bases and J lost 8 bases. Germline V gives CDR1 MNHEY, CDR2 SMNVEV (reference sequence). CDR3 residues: CASRLQGAGEKLFF. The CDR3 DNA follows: TGTGCCAGCAGGCTACAGGGGGCTGGGGAAAAACTGTTTTTT.

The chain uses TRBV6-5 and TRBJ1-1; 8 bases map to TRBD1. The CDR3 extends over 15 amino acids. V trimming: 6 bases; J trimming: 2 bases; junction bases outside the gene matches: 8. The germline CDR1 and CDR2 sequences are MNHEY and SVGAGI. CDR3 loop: CASRRDRSLNTEAFF. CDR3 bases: TGTGCCAGCAGGCGGGACAGGTCCCTCAACACTGAAGCTTTCTTT.

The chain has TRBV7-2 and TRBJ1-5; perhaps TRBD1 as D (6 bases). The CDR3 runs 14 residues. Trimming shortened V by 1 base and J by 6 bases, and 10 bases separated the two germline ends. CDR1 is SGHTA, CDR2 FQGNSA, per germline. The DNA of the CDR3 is TGTGCCAGCAGCTTAGGCAGGGGCGGTCAGCCCCAGCATTTT. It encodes CASSLGRGGQPQHF.

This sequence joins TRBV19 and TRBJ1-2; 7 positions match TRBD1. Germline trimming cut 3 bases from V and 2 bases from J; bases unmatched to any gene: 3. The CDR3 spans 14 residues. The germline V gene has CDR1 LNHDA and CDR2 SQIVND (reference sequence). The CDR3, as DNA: TGTGCCAGTAGTATCCAACAGGGGAACTATGGCTACACCTTC. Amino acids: CASSIQQGNYGYTF.

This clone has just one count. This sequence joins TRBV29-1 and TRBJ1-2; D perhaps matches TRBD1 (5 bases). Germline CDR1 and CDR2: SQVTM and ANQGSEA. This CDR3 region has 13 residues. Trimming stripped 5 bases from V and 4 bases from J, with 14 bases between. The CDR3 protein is CSVFRDSTYGYTF. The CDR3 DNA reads TGCAGCGTTTTCCGAGACAGTACCTATGGCTACACCTTC.

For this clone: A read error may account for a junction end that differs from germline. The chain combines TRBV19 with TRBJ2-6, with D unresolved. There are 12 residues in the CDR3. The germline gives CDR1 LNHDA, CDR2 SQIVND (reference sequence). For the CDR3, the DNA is TGTGCCAGTAGTTGGTCGGCCAACCTCCTGACTTTC. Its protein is CASSWSANLLTF.

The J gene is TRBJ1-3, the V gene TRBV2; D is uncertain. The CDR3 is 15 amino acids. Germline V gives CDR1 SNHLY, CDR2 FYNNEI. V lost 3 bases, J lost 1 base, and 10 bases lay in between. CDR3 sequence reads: CASSEGYGSGNTIYF. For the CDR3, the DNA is TGTGCCAGCAGTGAGGGATACGGGTCTGGAAACACCATATATTTT.

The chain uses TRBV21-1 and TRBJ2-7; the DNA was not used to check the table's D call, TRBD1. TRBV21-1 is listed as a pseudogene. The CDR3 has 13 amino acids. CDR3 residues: CASSNQGVYEQYF. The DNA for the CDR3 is TGTGCCAGCAGCAACCAAGGGGTGTACGAGCAGTACTTC.

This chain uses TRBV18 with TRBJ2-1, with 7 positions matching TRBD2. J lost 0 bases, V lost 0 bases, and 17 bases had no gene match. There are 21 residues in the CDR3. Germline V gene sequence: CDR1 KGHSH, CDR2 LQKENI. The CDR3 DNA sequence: TGTGCCAGCTCACCACCTTTGGGGGGGTGGGAGGCCAGGAGCTCCTACAATGAGCAGTTCTTC. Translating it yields CASSPPLGGWEARSSYNEQFF.

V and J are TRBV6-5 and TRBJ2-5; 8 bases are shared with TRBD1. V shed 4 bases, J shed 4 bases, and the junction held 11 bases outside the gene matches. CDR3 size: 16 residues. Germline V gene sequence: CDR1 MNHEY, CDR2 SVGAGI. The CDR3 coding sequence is TGTGCCAGCAGTTGGGCACCCCCCGGACAGGGAGAGACCCAGTACTTC. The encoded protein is CASSWAPPGQGETQYF.

The CDR3 loop reads CASSLAGAGLGEQYF. The CDR3 DNA follows: TGTGCCAGCAGCTTGGCCGGAGCAGGACTTGGCGAGCAGTACTTC. This chain joins TRBV5-6 and TRBJ2-7; TRBD2 is a possible D gene (5 bases). This CDR3 comprises 15 residues. Germline V gene sequence: CDR1 SGHDT, CDR2 YYEEEE. Trimming left V 0 bases short and J 6 bases short, with 16 bases between.

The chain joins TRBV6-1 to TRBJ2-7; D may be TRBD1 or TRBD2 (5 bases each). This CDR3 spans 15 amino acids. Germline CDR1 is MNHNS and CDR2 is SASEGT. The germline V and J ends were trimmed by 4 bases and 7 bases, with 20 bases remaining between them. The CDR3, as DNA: TGTGCCAGCAGTGCCCGAAGGACACGGGGCGGGGAGCAGTACTTC. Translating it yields CASSARRTRGGEQYF.

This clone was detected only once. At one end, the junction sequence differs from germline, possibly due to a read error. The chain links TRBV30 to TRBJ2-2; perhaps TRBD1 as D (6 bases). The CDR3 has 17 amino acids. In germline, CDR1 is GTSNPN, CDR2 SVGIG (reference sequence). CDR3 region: CARSKGMGPGDTGELFF. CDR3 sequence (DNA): TGTGCCCGGAGTAAGGGGATGGGGCCAGGGGATACCGGGGAGCTGTTTTTT.

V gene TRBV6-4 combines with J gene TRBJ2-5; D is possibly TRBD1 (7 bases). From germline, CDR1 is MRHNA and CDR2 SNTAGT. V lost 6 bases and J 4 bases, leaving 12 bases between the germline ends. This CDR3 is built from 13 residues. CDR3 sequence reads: CASSRGEGETQYF. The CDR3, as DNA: TGTGCCAGCAGCAGGGGGGAAGGAGAGACCCAGTACTTC.

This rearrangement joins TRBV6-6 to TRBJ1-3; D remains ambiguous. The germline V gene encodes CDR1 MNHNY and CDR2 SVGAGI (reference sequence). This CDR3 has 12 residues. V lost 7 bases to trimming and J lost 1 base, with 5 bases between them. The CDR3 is CASKNSGNTIYF. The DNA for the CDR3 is TGTGCCAGCAAGAATTCTGGAAACACCATATATTTT.

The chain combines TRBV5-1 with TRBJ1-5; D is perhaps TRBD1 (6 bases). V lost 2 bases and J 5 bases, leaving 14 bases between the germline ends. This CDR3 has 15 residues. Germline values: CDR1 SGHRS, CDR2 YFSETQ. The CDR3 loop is CASSFTGGADQPQHF. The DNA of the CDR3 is TGCGCCAGCAGCTTTACTGGGGGCGCCGATCAGCCCCAGCATTTT. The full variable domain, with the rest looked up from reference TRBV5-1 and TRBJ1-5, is KAGVTQTPRYLIKTRGQQVTLSCSPISGHRSVSWYQQTPGQGLQFLFEYFSETQRNKGNFPGRFSGRQFSNSRSEMNVSTLELGDSALYLCASSFTGGADQPQHFGDGTRLSIL.